A selection of T cell receptor beta chains follows, all from one sample in a study of T cell responses to AZD1222 COVID-19 vaccine. Data came from immunoSEQ multiplex PCR; TCRdb stores just in-frame clones and leaves some out. Among about 150,000 clones listed, 88% were seen once. This material consisted of peripheral blood, taken on day 0 of AZD1222 vaccination. These TCRs come from an adult in good health. CDR3s include the opening cysteine and the closing phenylalanine or tryptophan. D genes are given only for firm matches. Only some rows state a clone size, as once, few, many or a class for expanded clones.

D gene	J gene	CDR3 length	clone size	V gene	CDR3 protein	CDR3 DNA
TRBD1	TRBJ1-6	14	-	TRBV5-4	CASSTGQYNSPLHF	TGTGCCAGCAGCACGGGACAGTATAATTCACCCCTCCACTTT
TRBD1	TRBJ1-1	14	-	TRBV6-5	CASSYSDRGNEAFF	TGTGCCAGCAGTTACTCTGACAGGGGGAATGAAGCTTTCTTT
-	TRBJ2-3	13	-	TRBV7-3	CASSLYQETPQYF	TGTGCCAGCAGCTTATACCAGGAGACTCCGCAGTATTTT
-	TRBJ2-5	15	once	TRBV18	CASSPPHGVQETQYF	TGTGCCAGCTCACCACCCCACGGAGTCCAAGAGACCCAGTACTTC
TRBD1	TRBJ1-1	15	-	TRBV28	CASSPRQGGWIEAFF	TGTGCCAGCAGCCCCAGGCAGGGGGGGTGGATTGAAGCTTTCTTT
-	TRBJ1-6	14	-	TRBV28	CASSGTLYNSPLHF	TGTGCCAGCAGCGGGACACTTTATAATTCACCCCTCCACTTT
-	TRBJ2-5	11	-	TRBV11-2	CASSARETQYF	TGTGCCAGCAGCGCCCGAGAGACCCAGTACTTC
-	TRBJ1-1	16	-	TRBV6-2/TRBV6-3	CASSFGRYRVNTEAFF	TGTGCCAGCAGTTTTGGACGGTACAGGGTGAACACTGAAGCTTTCTTT
-	TRBJ2-5	14	-	TRBV5-1	CASSSPGVQETQYF	TGCGCCAGCAGCTCCCCGGGGGTTCAAGAGACCCAGTACTTC
-	TRBJ2-3	14	-	TRBV5-1	CASSLSTGEVTQYF	TGCGCCAGCAGCTTGTCGACGGGGGAGGTTACGCAGTATTTT
-	TRBJ2-7	15	-	TRBV29-1	CSVEDSGQPGDEQYF	TGCAGCGTTGAAGATTCCGGGCAGCCAGGGGACGAGCAGTACTTC
-	TRBJ1-5	14	-	TRBV7-2	CASSLGGNNQPQHF	TGTGCCAGCAGCTTAGGTGGGAACAATCAGCCCCAGCATTTT
-	TRBJ2-3	16	-	TRBV2	CASKGEGGIRTDTQYF	TGTGCCAGCAAGGGTGAGGGCGGAATAAGGACAGATACGCAGTATTTT
-	TRBJ2-1	17	-	TRBV2	CASSKRTGVEGGDEQFF	TGTGCCAGCAGCAAAAGGACGGGTGTGGAGGGGGGCGATGAGCAGTTCTTC
TRBD2	TRBJ2-5	15	-	TRBV7-9	CASSLGLAGQETQYF	TGTGCCAGCAGCTTAGGACTAGCGGGCCAAGAGACCCAGTACTTC
-	TRBJ2-7	11	-	TRBV6-5	CASSYSREQYF	TGTGCCAGCAGTTACTCTAGGGAGCAGTACTTC
-	TRBJ1-5	14	-	TRBV18	CASSPIAGGQPQHF	TGTGCCAGCTCACCAATAGCAGGAGGTCAGCCCCAGCATTTT
-	TRBJ1-5	16	-	TRBV18	CASSQQPPGSNQPQHF	TGTGCCAGCTCACAACAGCCTCCGGGAAGCAATCAGCCCCAGCATTTT
-	TRBJ1-5	14	once	TRBV7-8	CASSTLGLGQPQHF	TGTGCCAGCAGTACATTAGGGCTCGGTCAGCCCCAGCATTTT
-	TRBJ1-1	13	once	TRBV5-1	CASSLDLNTEAFF	TGCGCCAGCAGCTTGGACTTAAACACTGAAGCTTTCTTT
-	TRBJ2-3	15	-	TRBV7-9	CASSLVSGLSNTQYF	TGTGCCAGCAGCTTAGTTAGCGGACTATCGAATACGCAGTATTTT
-	TRBJ2-5	12	-	TRBV3-1/TRBV3-2	CASSQGRGAQYF	TGTGCCAGCAGCCAAGGGAGAGGAGCCCAGTACTTC
TRBD1	TRBJ2-7	14	-	TRBV2	CASSRTGIAYEQYF	TGTGCCAGCAGCCGGACAGGGATTGCCTACGAGCAGTACTTC
-	TRBJ1-4	12	-	TRBV6-2/TRBV6-3	CASSHNNEKLFF	TGTGCCAGCAGTCATAATAATGAAAAACTGTTTTTT
-	TRBJ1-2	13	-	TRBV2	CASRMGEVSGYTF	TGTGCCAGCAGGATGGGGGAAGTAAGTGGCTACACCTTC
-	TRBJ1-2	14	-	TRBV28	CASSLPQGYYGYTF	TGTGCCAGCAGTTTACCCCAGGGATACTATGGCTACACCTTC
-	TRBJ1-6	16	few	TRBV6-5	CASSYVPTGYNSPLHF	TGTGCCAGCAGTTACGTACCTACAGGGTATAATTCACCCCTCCACTTT
-	TRBJ1-4	16	-	TRBV7-3	CASSLTVPGGGEKLFF	TGTGCCAGCAGCTTGACCGTCCCGGGGGGAGGTGAAAAACTGTTTTTT
-	TRBJ2-3	14	-	TRBV18	CASSPISQTDTQYF	TGTGCCAGCTCACCCATCTCTCAAACAGATACGCAGTATTTT
-	TRBJ1-6	15	-	TRBV19	CASSIRSPYNSPLHF	TGTGCCAGTAGTATCAGGAGTCCCTATAATTCACCCCTCCACTTT
-	TRBJ2-1	15	-	TRBV11-2	CASSFPSGSYNEQFF	TGTGCCAGCAGCTTTCCCAGTGGCTCCTACAATGAGCAGTTCTTC
-	TRBJ1-5	15	-	TRBV4-1	CASSQERGTNQPQHF	TGCGCCAGCAGCCAAGAACGAGGGACAAATCAGCCCCAGCATTTT
TRBD1	TRBJ2-1	16	-	TRBV5-4	CASSKDGTGAYNEQFF	TGTGCCAGCAGCAAGGATGGGACAGGGGCTTACAATGAGCAGTTCTTC
-	TRBJ1-1	17	once	TRBV19	CASSMASRNGADTEAFF	TGTGCCAGTAGTATGGCCAGCAGGAATGGGGCGGACACTGAAGCTTTCTTT
TRBD1	TRBJ1-4	15	few	TRBV4-3	CASSHFGTANEKLFF	TGCGCCAGCAGCCACTTCGGGACAGCTAATGAAAAACTGTTTTTT
TRBD2	TRBJ2-1	18	-	TRBV30	CAWSKNPLTSGGKCEQFF	TGTGCCTGGAGTAAAAACCCCCTGACTAGCGGGGGGAAATGTGAGCAGTTCTTC
-	TRBJ2-3	17	-	TRBV6-2/TRBV6-3	CASSYSRPLNPTDTQYF	TGTGCCAGCAGTTATTCGCGGCCACTCAACCCCACAGATACGCAGTATTTT
-	TRBJ2-4	13	once	TRBV7-8	CASSSAGPDRQYF	TGTGCCAGCAGCTCAGCGGGTCCCGACCGTCAGTACTTC
TRBD1	TRBJ1-1	11	few	TRBV7-8	CASSGGGEAFF	TGTGCCAGCAGCGGAGGGGGCGAAGCTTTCTTT
-	TRBJ1-2	12	-	TRBV29-1	CSVVRAGAGYTF	TGCAGCGTTGTAAGGGCAGGGGCTGGCTACACCTTC